Below are 13 T cell receptor beta chains sequenced from a single sample in a study of OX40 agonist ivuxolimab in advanced cancers. Profiled with immunoSEQ multiplex PCR; TCRdb holds only in-frame clones, not every one. This sample has tens of thousands of clones, with approximately 85% found just once. The starting material was CD4+ or CD8+ T cells sorted from blood, obtained in a trial of the OX40 agonist ivuxolimab. The receptors come from an adult with an advanced solid tumor such as melanoma, head and neck, liver or kidney cancer.

This clone was seen just once. The chain carries TRBV5-1 and TRBJ2-3, with TRBD2 matching 8 bases. With V trimmed by 4 bases and J by 0 bases, 10 bases remained unmatched. CDR3 length: 17 amino acids. Germline V gene data show CDR1 as SGHRS and CDR2 as YFSETQ. The CDR3 DNA reads TGCGCCAGCAGCCCCCCTCAGGCGGGAGGCAGCACAGATACGCAGTATTTT. Translation gives CASSPPQAGGSTDTQYF.

This chain connects TRBV27 to TRBJ2-7, with D unresolved. V lost 2 bases and J 3 bases, leaving 8 bases between the germline ends. The CDR3 has 13 residues. CDR1 and CDR2 from the germline V gene are MNHEY and SMNVEV (reference sequence). The CDR3 loop reads CASSLGEDYEQYF. The CDR3 DNA reads TGTGCCAGCAGTTTAGGAGAGGACTACGAGCAGTACTTC.

The chain has TRBV7-6 and TRBJ1-1; D is unclear. V was pared by 5 bases and J by 6 bases, with 13 bases between. This CDR3 contains 13 residues. Germline V gives CDR1 SGHVS, CDR2 FNYEAQ. Here the CDR3 DNA reads TGTGCCAGCAGCCCCCCAAATCAAGCTGAAGCTTTCTTT. Protein product: CASSPPNQAEAFF.

CDR3 in amino acids: CASSLGGAPYEQYF. The DNA for the CDR3 is TGTGCCAGCAGTTTAGGGGGAGCCCCATACGAGCAGTACTTC. The V gene is TRBV27, the J gene TRBJ2-7; D tentatively fits TRBD1 or TRBD2 (5 bases each). V lost 2 bases to trimming and J lost 4 bases, with 12 bases between them. Germline V gene lookup returns CDR1 MNHEY and CDR2 SMNVEV (reference sequence). This CDR3 comprises 14 residues.

V is TRBV5-6 and J is TRBJ2-7, with 7 nucleotides matching TRBD2. V trimming: 0 bases; J trimming: 2 bases; junction bases outside the gene matches: 5. The CDR3 loop spans 15 amino acids. The germline V gene has CDR1 SGHDT and CDR2 YYEEEE. The CDR3 sequence is CASSLGAGRAYEQYV. CDR3 bases: TGTGCCAGCAGCTTGGGGGCAGGGAGGGCCTACGAGCAGTACGTC.

The chain combines TRBV19 with TRBJ2-1, with D perhaps TRBD1 (6 bases). The germline gives CDR1 LNHDA, CDR2 SQIVND (reference sequence). V lost 3 bases to trimming and J lost 6 bases, with 15 bases between them. This CDR3 is 15 amino acids long. The CDR3 sequence: CASSILGHSFNEQFF. CDR3 coding DNA: TGTGCCAGTAGTATTCTGGGACATTCGTTCAATGAGCAGTTCTTC.

The CDR3 DNA follows: TGTGCCAGCAGCTTAGCCGGGACACTAGGGGCCAACGTCCTGACTTTC. Protein: CASSLAGTLGANVLTF. The rearrangement links TRBV7-6 to TRBJ2-6, with D possibly matching TRBD1 (6 bases). The CDR3 runs to 16 residues. The germline CDR1 and CDR2 sequences are SGHVS and FNYEAQ. V was clipped by 0 bases and J by 4 bases, with 10 bases between them.

This rearrangement joins TRBV10-3 to TRBJ2-7, with 11 bases aligning to TRBD2. V lost 1 base to trimming and J lost 2 bases; unmatched junction nucleotides: 7. The germline V gene has CDR1 ENHRY and CDR2 SYGVKD. The CDR3 spans 17 residues. CDR3 sequence reads: CAISEFPTSGKTYEQYF. CDR3 DNA: TGTGCCATCAGTGAGTTCCCGACTAGCGGGAAGACCTACGAGCAGTACTTC.

V gene TRBV19 combines with J gene TRBJ1-4; TRBD1 agrees at 9 bases. Per germline, CDR1 LNHDA and CDR2 SQIVND (reference sequence). The CDR3 has 16 residues. Germline trimming cut 3 bases from V and 8 bases from J; bases unmatched to any gene: 10. The CDR3 bases are TGTGCCAGTAGTATTTCCGGGGGACAGGGCGACGAAAAACTGTTTTTT. Amino acid sequence: CASSISGGQGDEKLFF.

This chain joins TRBV23-1 and TRBJ1-6, with 7 bases matching TRBD1. TRBV23-1 is treated as an ORF (open reading frame) with a function not yet certain. The junction had 12 bases not matched to a gene; V was cut back by 1 base and J by 3 bases. The CDR3 sequence is 19 residues long. The CDR3 DNA reads as TGCGCCAGCAGTCAATTTGGGACAGAGGAACGCTGCTATAATTCACCCCTCCACTTT. As protein: CASSQFGTEERCYNSPLHF.

The V gene is TRBV10-3, the J gene TRBJ2-5, with a possible D match to TRBD2 (6 bases). The V end lost 3 bases, the J end lost 5 bases, and 19 bases lay between the germline ends. Per germline, CDR1 ENHRY and CDR2 SYGVKD. The CDR3 contains 16 residues. DNA of the CDR3: TGTGCCATCAGTGAAGACAGAATAAGCGGGTTGGAGACCCAGTACTTC. Protein: CAISEDRISGLETQYF.

The genes are TRBV2 and TRBJ2-7; the D gene is possibly TRBD2 (5 bases). Germline assignment: CDR1 SNHLY and CDR2 FYNNEI. The V end lost 6 bases, the J end lost 12 bases, and 12 bases lay between the germline ends. The CDR3 covers 10 residues. The CDR3 here is CASRARRSYV. For the CDR3, the DNA is TGTGCCAGCAGGGCCAGGAGGTCGTACGTC.

This rearrangement joins TRBV28 to TRBJ2-5, with 10 bases that match TRBD2. The CDR3 length is 14 residues. The V gene's germline CDR1 is MDHEN and CDR2 SYDVKM. With V trimmed by 8 bases and J by 2 bases, 5 bases remained unmatched. The CDR3 region has the DNA TGTGCCAGCCGGGAAGCGGGGGGGCAAGAGACCCAGTACTTC. This sequence encodes CASREAGGQETQYF.